Listed below are T cell receptor beta chains from one sample, sequenced in a study of blood T cell repertoires in COVID-19. Some clones are missing from TCRdb's copy, which holds only in-frame ones; the method was immunoSEQ multiplex PCR. The sample has about 190,000 clones, approximately 87% seen once; the top ten hold 0.88%. Source material: peripheral blood. These receptors were taken from a woman younger than 35 who had recovered from COVID-19. The CDR3 runs from the conserved cysteine through the conserved F or W. The D gene is left open where the match is weak. Clone size is shown for a subset of rows, as once, few, many or a class of expanded clone.

d_call clone_size j_call v_call cdr3_nt cdr3_aa
. . TRBJ2-3 TRBV29-1 TGCAGCGTTGAAGTCAGGGGAACAGATACGCAGTATTTT CSVEVRGTDTQYF
. . TRBJ2-7 TRBV13 TGTGCCAGCAGCTTAGCGGCCAGGGGCTACGAGCAGTACTTC CASSLAARGYEQYF
. . TRBJ2-1 TRBV7-3 TGTGCCAGCAGCGTTTCCAGGGACGGACTAAACAATGAGCAGTTCTTC CASSVSRDGLNNEQFF
. . TRBJ1-2 TRBV27 TGTGCCAGCAGTCCAAGGGGACTGCCTGGCTATGGCTACACCTTC CASSPRGLPGYGYTF
TRBD1 . TRBJ2-5 TRBV9 TGTGCCAGCAGCGCCGGACAGGGGGCTTGGGAGACCCAGTACTTC CASSAGQGAWETQYF
TRBD2 . TRBJ2-7 TRBV7-9 TGTGCCAGCAGCTCCCCTAGCGGGGGGGTTTACGAGCAGTACTTC CASSSPSGGVYEQYF
TRBD2 . TRBJ2-3 TRBV4-2 TGTGCCAGCAGCCGTGGGACTAGCGGAGGGGGTAACACAGATACGCAGTATTTT CASSRGTSGGGNTDTQYF
TRBD1 . TRBJ1-1 TRBV5-4 TGTGCCAGCAGCGGAACAGGGGGAGCTTTCTTT CASSGTGGAFF
TRBD2 . TRBJ2-3 TRBV7-2 TGTGCCAGCAGCTTAATGGACGGCGGGGGGGCGGAGACAGATACGCAGTATTTT CASSLMDGGGAETDTQYF
TRBD2 . TRBJ2-3 TRBV24-1 TGTGCCACCAGTGATTTAGCTAGCGGGGGCACAGATACGCAGTATTTT CATSDLASGGTDTQYF
. . TRBJ2-7 TRBV6-2/TRBV6-3 TGTGCCAGCAGTTACTCCCGGCAGGCCACCTCCTACGAGCAGTGCTTC CASSYSRQATSYEQCF
. . TRBJ2-7 TRBV7-9 TGTGCCAGCAGCACATCTCACTTTTGGGGGGATTACGAGCAGTACTTC CASSTSHFWGDYEQYF
. few TRBJ1-1 TRBV19 TGTGCCAGTAACAACCTACAGGGCTGGACTGAAGCTTTCTTT CASNNLQGWTEAFF
TRBD1 . TRBJ1-5 TRBV7-9 TGTGCCAGCAGCTTAGTGGGGGGACAGGACGGCAATCAGCCCCAGCATTTT CASSLVGGQDGNQPQHF
. . TRBJ2-7 TRBV19 TGTGCCAGTAGTCTACAGGGAATTAGCAACGAGCAGTACTTC CASSLQGISNEQYF
TRBD1 . TRBJ2-2 TRBV4-3 TGCGCCAGCAGCCAAGATCTACAGGGGTTCACCGGGGAGCTGTTTTTT CASSQDLQGFTGELFF
TRBD2 . TRBJ2-2 TRBV4-3 TGCGCCAGCAGCCAAGATTTACTAGCGGGGTCGGCCGGGGAGCTGTTTTTT CASSQDLLAGSAGELFF
TRBD2 . TRBJ2-1 TRBV9 TGTGCCAGCAGCGCCACTAGCGAGGCTCTTTATGAGCAGTTCTTC CASSATSEALYEQFF
. . TRBJ2-1 TRBV3-1/TRBV3-2 TGTGCCAGCAGCCAAGATGCGGGTGAGCAGTTCTTC CASSQDAGEQFF
. . TRBJ2-1 TRBV7-9 TGTGCCAGCACCTACCCCCTACCTAACTACAATGAGCAGTTCTTC CASTYPLPNYNEQFF
TRBD2 . TRBJ2-5 TRBV7-7 TGTGCTAGCACCCGACTAGCGGGAGGGATGGAGACCCAGTACTTC CASTRLAGGMETQYF
. . TRBJ1-5 TRBV19 TGTGCCAGTAGTATGGGCCCCGCCAGGGGTAATTTAGGTAGCAATCAGCCCCAGCATTTT CASSMGPARGNLGSNQPQHF
TRBD2 once TRBJ2-7 TRBV5-6 TGTGCCAGCAGCTCACCCCGACTAGCGGGGACTACCTACGAGCAGTACTTC CASSSPRLAGTTYEQYF
. . TRBJ1-1 TRBV7-2 TGTGCCAGCAGCTTAGCCGGGACACAGAACACTGAAGCTTTCTTT CASSLAGTQNTEAFF
. once TRBJ2-5 TRBV7-3 TGTGCCAGCAGCTTAAACCCAGCGGGAGAGACCCAGTACTTC CASSLNPAGETQYF
. . TRBJ2-5 TRBV7-9 TGTGCCAGCAGCTTAGGCGGTCTCGGGGTTGAGACCCAGTACTTC CASSLGGLGVETQYF
. . TRBJ2-3 TRBV27 TGTGCCAGCACCCGGAGTGCTAGCACAGATACGCAGTATTTT CASTRSASTDTQYF
. . TRBJ1-5 TRBV27 TGTGCCAGCAGTCCCCACAGGGATAGCAATCAGCCCCAGCATTTT CASSPHRDSNQPQHF
. once TRBJ2-2 TRBV5-6 TGTGCCAGCAGCACGGACACGAACACCGGGGAGCTGTTTTTT CASSTDTNTGELFF
TRBD2 . TRBJ2-5 TRBV18 TGTGCCAGCTCAGGGGTTAGCGGGAGAAGAGAGACCCAGTACTTC CASSGVSGRRETQYF
. . TRBJ1-2 TRBV19 TGTGCCAGTAGTATTGCTGCGGGCTACACCTTC CASSIAAGYTF
. . TRBJ1-3 TRBV7-6 TGTGCCAGCAGCTTAGGTGCCTGGAGCTCTGGAAACACCATATATTTT CASSLGAWSSGNTIYF
TRBD1 . TRBJ1-2 TRBV28 TGTGCCAGCAGGTATCGACAGGGGATAACTAACTATGGCTACACCTTC CASRYRQGITNYGYTF
TRBD1 . TRBJ2-4 TRBV15 TGTGCCACCAGCAGCCCCGACAGGGCGGGCAAAAACATTCAGTACTTC CATSSPDRAGKNIQYF
TRBD1 . TRBJ1-1 TRBV7-3 TGTGCCAGCAGCTCAACAGGGGCGGGGGAAGCTTTCTTT CASSSTGAGEAFF
. once TRBJ2-1 TRBV6-2/TRBV6-3 TGTGCCAGCCGCCAGACGGGACATTACCCTTGGAATGAGCAGTTCTTC CASRQTGHYPWNEQFF
. . TRBJ1-2 TRBV11-3 TGTGCCAGCATCCCGCGCACAGACCCAAACTATGGCTACACCTTC CASIPRTDPNYGYTF